Below are 21 T cell receptor beta chains sequenced from a single sample in a study of blood T cell repertoires in COVID-19. The method was immunoSEQ multiplex PCR; TCRdb's version includes in-frame clones alone and lacks a portion of them. The sample has about 100,000 clones, roughly 80% seen once. Material for sequencing was peripheral blood. The origin of the receptors is a woman in her sixties or seventies with acute or convalescent COVID-19.

This chain connects TRBV7-7 to TRBJ2-2; D ambiguous. The V end was cut by 2 bases, the J end by 4 bases, with 14 bases between. This CDR3 contains 16 residues. CDR1 is SSHAT, CDR2 FNYEAQ, per germline (reference sequence). The CDR3 bases are TGTGCCAGCAGCTTATTGATAGCATCGGGCACCGGGGAGCTGTTTTTT. Translated: CASSLLIASGTGELFF.

The chain joins TRBV6-5 to TRBJ1-1; D remains unclear. Trimming left V 0 bases short and J 1 base short, with 6 bases between. Germline V lookup: CDR1 MNHEY, CDR2 SVGAGI. The CDR3 has 14 residues. The DNA for the CDR3 is TGTGCCAGCAGTTACTCTAAGCGGAACACTGAAGCTTTCTTT. Amino acid sequence: CASSYSKRNTEAFF.

The V gene is TRBV7-9, the J gene TRBJ2-3; 8 bases are shared with TRBD1. Trimming took 8 bases from V and 4 from J; bases not matched to a gene: 5. The CDR3 totals 13 residues. The germline V gene encodes CDR1 SEHNR and CDR2 FQNEAQ (reference sequence). The CDR3 DNA reads TGTGCCAGCCTCAGGGGGCCCGCAGATACGCAGTATTTT. It specifies CASLRGPADTQYF.

The sample holds one count of this clone. At one of its ends the junction is not consistent with the germline gene, which may arise from a read error. The chain links TRBV5-1 to TRBJ2-7; D may be TRBD2 (5 bases). This CDR3 has 17 amino acids. CDR1 and CDR2 (germline): SGHRS, YFSETQ. The CDR3 DNA sequence: TGCGCCAGCAGCTCCCACAGAAGCCAGGAGGAGAGATACGAGCAGCACTTC. Amino acids: CASSSHRSQEERYEQHF.

This clone has a single count. The V gene is TRBV19, the J gene TRBJ1-1; D uncertain. CDR3 length equals 16 residues. Germline CDR1 is LNHDA and CDR2 is SQIVND (reference sequence). The germline V and J ends were trimmed by 5 bases and 4 bases, with 20 bases remaining between them. The CDR3 DNA reads as TGTGCCAGTAGTCTGGCCAAAACCTGGGAGGGCACTGAAGCTTTCTTT. This sequence encodes CASSLAKTWEGTEAFF.

The rearrangement uses TRBV28 and TRBJ2-7, with TRBD1 as a possible D gene (7 bases). The CDR3 spans 13 residues. From germline, CDR1 is MDHEN and CDR2 SYDVKM. V was shortened by 9 bases and J by 1 base, with 13 bases between the two germline ends. The CDR3 bases are TGTGCCAGTGGGGCAGGGGGGTCCTACGAGCAGTACTTC. Encoded protein: CASGAGGSYEQYF. Filled out from reference TRBV28 and TRBJ2-7, the complete variable domain reads DVKVTQSSRYLVKRTGEKVFLECVQDMDHENMFWYRQDPGLGLRLIYFSYDVKMKEKGDIPEGYSVSREKKERFSLILESASTNQTSMYLCASGAGGSYEQYFGPGTRLTVT.

The V and J genes are TRBV4-2 and TRBJ1-1; the D is unclear. V lost 2 bases and J 4 bases, leaving 11 bases between the germline ends. This CDR3 spans 14 amino acids. The V gene's germline CDR1 is LGHNA and CDR2 YNFKEQ. This chain's CDR3 is CASSQQEGSTEAFF. CDR3 DNA: TGTGCCAGCAGCCAACAGGAGGGAAGCACTGAAGCTTTCTTT.

This chain uses TRBV3-1 (or the pseudogene TRBV3-2) with TRBJ1-2; D is ambiguous. Trimming cost V 4 bases and J 6 bases, with 15 bases left between them. Germline CDR1 LGHDT, CDR2 YNNKEL (reference sequence). This CDR3 has 14 amino acids. CDR3 nucleotide sequence: TGTGCCAGCAGCCCCTTGGCGGGAAGGGATGGCTACACCTTC. Its translation is CASSPLAGRDGYTF.

This chain connects TRBV18 to TRBJ2-3; a weak D match, TRBD2 (6 bases). The CDR3 sequence is 15 residues long. The ends were cut back, 3 bases at V and 1 base at J, with 11 bases in the middle. The germline V gene has CDR1 KGHSH and CDR2 LQKENI. The CDR3 region has the DNA TGTGCCAGCTCACCCGCCGGGGGTCGCACAGATACGCAGTATTTT. This codes for CASSPAGGRTDTQYF.

A word on this clone: It may be a read error: a sequence one base away is much more abundant. This CDR3 is also generated by other DNA sequences in the sample. The chain has TRBV5-1 and TRBJ2-3; 16 bases line up with TRBD2. V dropped 4 bases and J dropped 5; count of bases not matched to a gene: 7. Germline lookup yields CDR1 SGHRS and CDR2 YFSETQ. The CDR3 consists of 17 residues. The chain's CDR3 is CASSRGLAGGPGDTQYF. The CDR3, as DNA: TGCGCCAGCAGCCGGGGACTAGCGGGGGGGCCCGGAGATACGCAGTATTTT.

The genes are TRBV10-2 and TRBJ1-2, with D hard to call. With 0 bases removed from V and 3 bases from J, the gap between germline ends came to 5 bases. Germline V CDR1 and CDR2: WSHSY, SAAADI. The CDR3 runs 13 residues. The CDR3 DNA reads as TGCGCCAGCAGTGAGTCTCGGGACTATGGCTACACCTTC. Translating it yields CASSESRDYGYTF.

V and J are TRBV4-1 and TRBJ2-1, with 8 bases that match TRBD2. This CDR3 contains 16 residues. Germline loops: CDR1 MGHRA, CDR2 YSYEKL. V was pared by 1 base and J by 5 bases, with 7 bases of the junction left unmatched. DNA for the CDR3: TGCGCCAGCAGCCAAGTTCCAGCGGGGGTCAACAATGAGCAGTTCTTC. Its translation is CASSQVPAGVNNEQFF.

CDR3 loop: CASSRGDRGYEQYF. The CDR3 DNA sequence: TGTGCCAGTAGTAGGGGTGACAGGGGCTACGAGCAGTACTTC. The gene calls are TRBV19 and TRBJ2-7, with 8 bases fitting TRBD1. This CDR3 spans 14 amino acids. Germline CDR1 and CDR2: LNHDA and SQIVND (reference sequence). V was pared by 4 bases and J by 3 bases, with 5 bases of the junction left unmatched.

The CDR3 spells CASSRDRYNEQFF. Here the CDR3 DNA reads TGTGCCAGCAGCCGTGACAGGTACAATGAGCAGTTCTTC. V gene TRBV3-1 (or the pseudogene TRBV3-2) combines with J gene TRBJ2-1; tentatively, D is TRBD1 (6 bases). V was pared by 4 bases and J by 4 bases, with 8 bases between. The length of the CDR3 is 13 residues. Germline CDR1 is LGHDT and CDR2 is YNNKEL (reference sequence).

The chain has TRBV30 and TRBJ2-7, with TRBD1 identical over 10 bases. The CDR3 totals 13 residues. The germline V gene encodes CDR1 GTSNPN and CDR2 SVGIG (reference sequence). V lost 3 bases, J lost 4 bases, and 3 bases stayed unmatched. The CDR3 region is CAWSRTGGYEQYF. CDR3 bases: TGTGCCTGGAGCCGGACAGGGGGATACGAGCAGTACTTC.

The rearrangement links TRBV19 to TRBJ2-7; weak D call: TRBD1 (6 bases). The CDR3 is 15 amino acids. CDR1 and CDR2 (germline): LNHDA, SQIVND (reference sequence). The germline V and J ends were trimmed by 5 bases and 3 bases, with 17 bases remaining between them. The chain's CDR3 is CASSAQQGLGYEQYF. The CDR3 nucleotides are TGTGCCAGTAGTGCGCAACAGGGTTTAGGCTACGAGCAGTACTTC. The whole variable domain, remainder taken from reference TRBV19 and TRBJ2-7, is DGGITQSPKYLFRKEGQNVTLSCEQNLNHDAMYWYRQDPGQGLRLIYYSQIVNDFQKGDIAEGYSVSREKKESFPLTVTSAQKNPTAFYLCASSAQQGLGYEQYFGPGTRLTVT.

J is TRBJ1-5 and V is TRBV7-2; tentatively, D is TRBD1 (6 bases). The CDR3 length is 15 residues. CDR1 and CDR2 from the germline V gene are SGHTA and FQGNSA. Trimming stripped 1 base from V and 7 bases from J, with 14 bases between. This CDR3 is CASSLDSGVRQPQHF. Here the CDR3 DNA reads TGTGCCAGCAGCTTAGATTCAGGGGTCAGGCAGCCCCAGCATTTT.

J is TRBJ1-1 and V is TRBV18; perhaps TRBD1 as D (5 bases). With 5 bases removed from V and 4 bases from J, the gap between germline ends came to 14 bases. This CDR3 has 14 amino acids. CDR1 is KGHSH, CDR2 LQKENI, per germline. The CDR3 nucleotides read TGTGCCAGCTCAATGCACAGGACGCGCACTGAAGCTTTCTTT. This sequence encodes CASSMHRTRTEAFF.

The chain links TRBV18 to TRBJ1-5; D is undetermined. The CDR3 consists of 13 residues. Trimming removed 4 bases at V and 3 bases at J, with 7 bases between. In germline, CDR1 is KGHSH, CDR2 LQKENI. CDR3 in DNA: TGTGCCAGCTCACTCAGGAACAATCAGCCCCAGCATTTT. Its protein product is CASSLRNNQPQHF.

This CDR3 reads CASSEARSGQGYF. Here the CDR3 DNA reads TGTGCCAGCAGTGAAGCCAGGTCGGGACAGGGCTACTTC. V usage is TRBV6-1 and J usage is TRBJ2-4; TRBD1 matches 9 bases. The ends lost 0 bases at V and 16 bases at J; junction bases unmatched: 7. The CDR3 has 13 residues. Germline loops: CDR1 MNHNS, CDR2 SASEGT.

The chain is built from TRBV4-2 and TRBJ1-2; 9 nucleotides line up with TRBD1. After removal of 3 bases from V and 4 bases from J, the junction contained 6 bases not matched to a gene. This CDR3 contains 15 residues. Germline lookup yields CDR1 LGHNA and CDR2 YNFKEQ. The chain's CDR3 is CASSQEQGASYGYTF. The CDR3 nucleotides read TGTGCCAGCAGCCAGGAACAGGGGGCCAGCTATGGCTACACCTTC.